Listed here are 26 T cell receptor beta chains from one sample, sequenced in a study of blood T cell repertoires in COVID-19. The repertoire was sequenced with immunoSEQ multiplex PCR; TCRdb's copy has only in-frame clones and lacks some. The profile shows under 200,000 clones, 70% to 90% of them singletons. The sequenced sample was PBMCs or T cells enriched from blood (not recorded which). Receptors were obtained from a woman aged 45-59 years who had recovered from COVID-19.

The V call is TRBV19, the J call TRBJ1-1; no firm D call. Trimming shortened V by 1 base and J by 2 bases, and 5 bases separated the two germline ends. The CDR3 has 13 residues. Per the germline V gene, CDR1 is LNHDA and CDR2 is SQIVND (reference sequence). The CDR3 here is CASSIARNTEAFF. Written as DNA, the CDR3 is TGTGCCAGTAGTATAGCCCGTAACACTGAAGCTTTCTTT.

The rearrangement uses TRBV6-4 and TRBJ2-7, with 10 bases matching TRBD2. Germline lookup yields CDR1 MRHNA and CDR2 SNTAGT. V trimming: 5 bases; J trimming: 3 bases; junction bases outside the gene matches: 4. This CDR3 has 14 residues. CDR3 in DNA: TGTGCCAGCAGTATAGCGGGGGGCCACTACGAGCAGTACTTC. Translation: CASSIAGGHYEQYF.

The CDR3 DNA reads TGTGCCAGCAGCCTTAATCCGACTAGCGGGGGGCCTCTCACAGATACGCAGTATTTT. Its translation is CASSLNPTSGGPLTDTQYF. This rearrangement joins TRBV7-3 to TRBJ2-3, with TRBD2 matching over 13 bases. The germline gives CDR1 SGHTA, CDR2 FQGTGA. The V gene end was trimmed by 5 bases and the J gene end by 2 bases; junction bases not matched to a gene: 13. The CDR3 loop spans 19 amino acids.

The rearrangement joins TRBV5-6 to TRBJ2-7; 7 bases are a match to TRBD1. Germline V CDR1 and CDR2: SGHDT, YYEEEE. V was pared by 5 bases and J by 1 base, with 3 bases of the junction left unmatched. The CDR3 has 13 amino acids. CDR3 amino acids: CASRRRGSYEQYF. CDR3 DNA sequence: TGTGCCAGCAGACGCAGGGGGTCCTACGAGCAGTACTTC. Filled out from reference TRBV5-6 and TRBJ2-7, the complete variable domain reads DAGVTQSPTHLIKTRGQQVTLRCSPKSGHDTVSWYQQALGQGPQFIFQYYEEEERQRGNFPDRFSGHQFPNYSSELNVNALLLGDSALYLCASRRRGSYEQYFGPGTRLTVT.

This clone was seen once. CDR3 in amino acids: CASSPRGAGGLNTDTQYF. For the CDR3, the DNA is TGTGCCAGCAGCCCCCGGGGGGCGGGGGGCCTAAACACAGATACGCAGTATTTT. The chain recombines TRBV9 with TRBJ2-3; 8 bases are shared with TRBD2. Per germline, CDR1 SGDLS and CDR2 YYNGEE. This CDR3 has 18 amino acids. V shed 4 bases, J shed 2 bases, and the junction held 15 bases outside the gene matches.

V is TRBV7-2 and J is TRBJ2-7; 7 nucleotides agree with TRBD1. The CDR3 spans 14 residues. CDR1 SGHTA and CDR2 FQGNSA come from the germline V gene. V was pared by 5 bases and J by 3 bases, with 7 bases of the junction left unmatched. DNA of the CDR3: TGTGCCAGCAGCGTCGGACAGGTCATCTACGAGCAGTACTTC. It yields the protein CASSVGQVIYEQYF.

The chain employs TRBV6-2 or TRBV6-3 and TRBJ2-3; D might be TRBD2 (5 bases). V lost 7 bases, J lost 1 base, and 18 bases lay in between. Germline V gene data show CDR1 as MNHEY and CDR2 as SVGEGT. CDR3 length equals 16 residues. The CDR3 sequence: CASTSSGFGGTDTQYF. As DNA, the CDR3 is TGTGCCAGCACTTCCTCCGGGTTCGGGGGCACAGATACGCAGTATTTT.

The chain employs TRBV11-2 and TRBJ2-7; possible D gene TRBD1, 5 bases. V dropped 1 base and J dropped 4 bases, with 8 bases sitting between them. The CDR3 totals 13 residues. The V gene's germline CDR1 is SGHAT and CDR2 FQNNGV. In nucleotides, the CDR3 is TGTGCCAGCAGCTTAGGACAGCTTTACGAGCAGTACTTC. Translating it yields CASSLGQLYEQYF.

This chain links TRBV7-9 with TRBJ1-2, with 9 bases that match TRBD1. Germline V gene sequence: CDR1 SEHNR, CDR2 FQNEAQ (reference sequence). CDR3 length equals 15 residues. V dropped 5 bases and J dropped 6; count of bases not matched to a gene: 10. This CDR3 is CASSIRGQGLDGYTF. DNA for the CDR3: TGTGCCAGCAGCATACGTGGACAGGGGCTTGATGGCTACACCTTC.

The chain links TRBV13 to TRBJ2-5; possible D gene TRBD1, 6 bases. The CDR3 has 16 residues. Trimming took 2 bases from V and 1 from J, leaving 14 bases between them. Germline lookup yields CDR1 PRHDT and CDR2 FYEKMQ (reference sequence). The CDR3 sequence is CASSLLDSRGQETQYF. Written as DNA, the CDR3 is TGTGCCAGCAGCTTACTAGACAGCAGGGGCCAAGAGACCCAGTACTTC.

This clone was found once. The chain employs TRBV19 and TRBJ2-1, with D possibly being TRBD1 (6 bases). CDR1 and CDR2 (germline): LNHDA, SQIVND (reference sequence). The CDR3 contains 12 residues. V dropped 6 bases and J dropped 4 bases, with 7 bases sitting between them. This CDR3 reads CASRDSYNEQFF. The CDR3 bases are TGTGCCAGTAGGGACAGTTACAATGAGCAGTTCTTC.

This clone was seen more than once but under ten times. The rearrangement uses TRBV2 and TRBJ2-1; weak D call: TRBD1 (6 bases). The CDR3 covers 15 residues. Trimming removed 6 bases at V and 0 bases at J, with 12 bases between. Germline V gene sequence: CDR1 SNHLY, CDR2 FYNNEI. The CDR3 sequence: CASSRDTYSYNEQFF. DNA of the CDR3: TGTGCCAGCAGCCGGGACACATACTCCTACAATGAGCAGTTCTTC.

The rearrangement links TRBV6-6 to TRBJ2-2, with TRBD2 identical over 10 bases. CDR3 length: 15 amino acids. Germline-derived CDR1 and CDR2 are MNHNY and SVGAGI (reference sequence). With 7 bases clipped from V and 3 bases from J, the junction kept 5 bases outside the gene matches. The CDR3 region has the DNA TGTGCCAGCAATTTTGGACTAGCGGACACCGGGGAGCTGTTTTTT. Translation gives CASNFGLADTGELFF.

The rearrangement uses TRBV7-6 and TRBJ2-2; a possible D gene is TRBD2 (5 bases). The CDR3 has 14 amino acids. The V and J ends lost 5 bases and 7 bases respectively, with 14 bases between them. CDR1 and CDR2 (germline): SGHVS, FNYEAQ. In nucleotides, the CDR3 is TGTGCCAGCAGCCCCGGGGAAATCGGCGGGGAGCTGTTTTTT. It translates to CASSPGEIGGELFF.

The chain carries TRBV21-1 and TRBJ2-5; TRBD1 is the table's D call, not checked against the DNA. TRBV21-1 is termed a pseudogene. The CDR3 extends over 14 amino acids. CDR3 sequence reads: CASLRQVSQETQYF. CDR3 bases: TGTGCCAGCTTGCGACAGGTGAGCCAAGAGACCCAGTACTTC.

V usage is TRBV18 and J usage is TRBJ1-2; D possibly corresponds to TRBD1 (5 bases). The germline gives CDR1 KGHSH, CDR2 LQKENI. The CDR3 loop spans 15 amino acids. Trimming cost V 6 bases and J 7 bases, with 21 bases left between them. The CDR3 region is CASSAYLTVLIGYTF. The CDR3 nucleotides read TGTGCCAGCTCGGCCTACCTGACAGTCTTGATTGGCTACACCTTC. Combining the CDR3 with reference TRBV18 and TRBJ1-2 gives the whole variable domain NAGVMQNPRHLVRRRGQEARLRCSPMKGHSHVYWYRQLPEEGLKFMVYLQKENIIDESGMPKERFSAEFPKEGPSILRIQQVVRGDSAAYFCASSAYLTVLIGYTFGSGTRLTVV.

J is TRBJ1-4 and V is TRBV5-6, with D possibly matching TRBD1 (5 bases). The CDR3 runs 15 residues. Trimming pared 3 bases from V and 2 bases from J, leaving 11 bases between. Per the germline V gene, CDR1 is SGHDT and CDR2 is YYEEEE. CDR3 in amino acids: CASSSPGRTNEKLFF. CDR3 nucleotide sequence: TGTGCCAGCAGCTCCCCAGGGAGGACTAATGAAAAACTGTTTTTT.

The CDR3 DNA is TGTGCCAGTAGCCCTTTGGGACTAGCCAAAAACATTCAGTACTTC. Protein sequence: CASSPLGLAKNIQYF. This chain links TRBV19 with TRBJ2-4, with TRBD2 as a possible D gene (6 bases). Germline V gene data show CDR1 as LNHDA and CDR2 as SQIVND (reference sequence). This CDR3 contains 15 residues. V lost 6 bases and J 0 bases, leaving 12 bases between the germline ends.

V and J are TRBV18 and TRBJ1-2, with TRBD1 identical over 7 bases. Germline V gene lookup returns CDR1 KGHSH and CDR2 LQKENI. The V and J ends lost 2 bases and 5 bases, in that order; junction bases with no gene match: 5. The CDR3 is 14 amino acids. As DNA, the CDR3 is TGTGCCAGCTCACCAACGGGACAGTCTTATGGCTACACCTTC. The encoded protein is CASSPTGQSYGYTF.

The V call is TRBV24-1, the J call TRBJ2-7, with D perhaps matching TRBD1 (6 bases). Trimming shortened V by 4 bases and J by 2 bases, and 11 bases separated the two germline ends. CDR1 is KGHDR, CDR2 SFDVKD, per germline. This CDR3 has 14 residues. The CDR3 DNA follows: TGTGCCACCAGTGACCGACAGGTCCCCTACGAGCAGTACTTC. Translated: CATSDRQVPYEQYF.

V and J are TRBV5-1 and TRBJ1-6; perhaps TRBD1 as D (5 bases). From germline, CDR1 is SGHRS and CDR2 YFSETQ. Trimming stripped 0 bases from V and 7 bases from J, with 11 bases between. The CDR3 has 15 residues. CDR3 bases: TGCGCCAGCAGCTTGGTAGGGAGGGGAAATTCACCCCTCCACTTT. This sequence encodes CASSLVGRGNSPLHF.

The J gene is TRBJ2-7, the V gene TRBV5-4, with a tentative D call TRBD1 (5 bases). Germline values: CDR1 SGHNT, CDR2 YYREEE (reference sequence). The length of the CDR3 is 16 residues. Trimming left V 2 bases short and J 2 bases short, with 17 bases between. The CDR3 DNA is TGTGCCAGCAGCTTTTATGGCCCAGGGCTAACCTACGAGCAGTACTTC. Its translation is CASSFYGPGLTYEQYF.

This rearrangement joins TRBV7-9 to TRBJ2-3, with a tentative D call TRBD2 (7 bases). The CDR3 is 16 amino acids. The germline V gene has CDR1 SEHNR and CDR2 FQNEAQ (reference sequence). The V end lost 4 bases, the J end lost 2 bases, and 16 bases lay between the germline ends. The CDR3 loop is CASSSSGGAPTDTQYF. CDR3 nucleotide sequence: TGTGCCAGCAGCTCCAGTGGGGGGGCCCCCACAGATACGCAGTATTTT.

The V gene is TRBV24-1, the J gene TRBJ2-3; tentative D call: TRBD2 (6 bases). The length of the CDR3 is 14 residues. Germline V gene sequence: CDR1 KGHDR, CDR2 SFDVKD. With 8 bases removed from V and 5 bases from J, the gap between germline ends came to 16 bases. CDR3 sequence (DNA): TGTGCCACCATCTCACGGGACTTTCGAGATACGCAGTATTTT. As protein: CATISRDFRDTQYF.

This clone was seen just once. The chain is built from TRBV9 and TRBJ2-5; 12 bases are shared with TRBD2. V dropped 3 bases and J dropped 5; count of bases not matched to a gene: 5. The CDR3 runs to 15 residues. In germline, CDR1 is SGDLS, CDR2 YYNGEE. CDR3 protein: CASSALAGGPETQYF. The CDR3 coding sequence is TGTGCCAGCAGCGCGCTAGCGGGGGGGCCGGAGACCCAGTACTTC.

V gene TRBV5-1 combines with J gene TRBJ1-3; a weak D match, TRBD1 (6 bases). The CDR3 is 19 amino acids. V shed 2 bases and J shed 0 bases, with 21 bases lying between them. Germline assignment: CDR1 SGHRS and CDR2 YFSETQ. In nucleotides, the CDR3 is TGCGCCAGCAGCTTTAGGGGGTCCAGGGACACAAGCTCTGGAAACACCATATATTTT. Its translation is CASSFRGSRDTSSGNTIYF.